This T cell receptor beta chain originates from a study of blood T cell repertoires in COVID-19. Across the whole study: In each case, the material was cDNA or gDNA derived from T cells, B-cell-depleted T cells, or PBMCs.

The participants were between roughly 18 and 89 years old and came from under 25 US areas. Cohorts were determined from participant-reported clinical history. Libraries were prepared by immunoSEQ multiplex PCR; TCRdb keeps only in-frame clonotypes and omits some of them. Altogether a few hundred thousand clones are present, 65% to 85% being singletons, with the ten largest covering around 3.7%. CDR1 and CDR2 (germline): SGHRS, YFSETQ. The ends were cut back, 4 bases at V and 7 bases at J, with 11 bases in the middle. The CDR3 is made up of 12 amino acids. This sequence was found in a man aged 50 or older who had recovered from COVID-19. Sequences were obtained from PBMCs or T cells enriched from blood (not recorded which). This rearrangement joins TRBV5-1 to TRBJ1-1; possibly TRBD1 for D (6 bases). The CDR3 is CASSPLDSEAFF. CDR3 bases: TGCGCCAGCAGCCCACTGGACAGTGAAGCTTTCTTT.